The clone carrying this TCR beta chain was recorded many times. TCRdb used MiXCR to reprocess the 5' RACE reads, holding one entry per CDR3 protein. The sample has more than 200,000 distinct CDR3 sequences; 3.6% are singletons. These data come from a study of T cells after yellow fever vaccination. This TCR was recovered from a man aged 18 to 29 who received the YFV17D yellow fever vaccine. This specimen was PBMCs, taken 15 days after the yellow fever booster vaccination.

CDR3 sequence (DNA): TGTGCCAGTAGAAGGGGGGATCTGCGGGGAGACATTCAGTACTTC. Protein sequence: CASRRGDLRGDIQYF. This sequence joins TRBV19 and TRBJ2-4; D might be TRBD1 or TRBD2, each matching 6 bases. The CDR3 sequence is 15 residues long. CDR1 is LNHDA and CDR2 is SQIVND in the germline V gene (reference sequence). With 6 bases removed from V and 8 bases from J, the gap between germline ends came to 20 bases.